This TCR beta chain appears in the sequencing data of a study of naive and memory T cell subsets. CD8 T cells were positively selected from what remained after CD4 positive selection. Two oligonucleotides, mixed equimolar, formed the beta constant-region primer covering TRBC1 and TRBC2. Nested alpha and beta constant-region primers with the SP2 primer drove four PCR rounds on ligated cDNA. TCRdb recomputed calls from the UMI-ligation and nested PCR reads with MiXCR, one row per CDR3 protein. Here the sample spans 20,000 to 25,000 distinct CDR3 sequences, around 8.8% being singletons. Per the germline V gene, CDR1 is SGHRS and CDR2 is YFSETQ. This CDR3 comprises 15 residues. The V and J ends lost 1 base and 7 bases, in that order; junction bases with no gene match: 10.

Sequencing was carried out using central memory CD8+ T cells from blood. This TCR derives from a human donor in good health. The rearrangement links TRBV5-1 to TRBJ2-7; 8 positions match TRBD2. As DNA, the CDR3 is TGCGCCAGCAGCTTGTTCTCGGGAGGGCCGGGGGAGCAGTACTTC. Translated, it gives CASSLFSGGPGEQYF.